This T cell receptor beta chain was recorded in a study of OX40 agonist ivuxolimab in advanced cancers. The overall study: Across the patients, intravenous ivuxolimab was delivered every 2 weeks at 0.01 to 10 mg/kg.

Sequencing used immunoSEQ multiplex PCR; TCRdb keeps in-frame clones, though not all of them. The table shows around 72,000 clones, with more than 75% occurring only once. Between the trimmed V and J ends, which lost 2 bases and 8 bases, there was a span of 11 bases. The germline CDR1 and CDR2 sequences are SGHNT and YYREEE (reference sequence). This CDR3 spans 13 amino acids. This chain joins TRBV5-4 and TRBJ2-4; D call uncertain. This clonotype was obtained from an adult with an advanced solid tumor such as melanoma, head and neck, liver or kidney cancer. This specimen consisted of CD4+ or CD8+ T cells sorted from blood, obtained in a trial of the OX40 agonist ivuxolimab. This chain's CDR3 is CASSLTFGDIQYF. CDR3 DNA sequence: TGTGCCAGCAGCTTAACCTTTGGGGACATTCAGTACTTC.